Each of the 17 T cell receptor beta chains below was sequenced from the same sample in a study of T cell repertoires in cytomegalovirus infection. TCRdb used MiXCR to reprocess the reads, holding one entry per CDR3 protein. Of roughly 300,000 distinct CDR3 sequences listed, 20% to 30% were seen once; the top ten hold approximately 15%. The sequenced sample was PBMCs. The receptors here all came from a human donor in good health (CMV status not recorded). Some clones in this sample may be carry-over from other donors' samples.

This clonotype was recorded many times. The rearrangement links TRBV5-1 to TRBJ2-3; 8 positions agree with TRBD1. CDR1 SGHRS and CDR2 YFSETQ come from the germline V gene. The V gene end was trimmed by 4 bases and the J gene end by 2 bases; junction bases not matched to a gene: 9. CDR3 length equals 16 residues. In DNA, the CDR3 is TGCGCCAGCAGCATAGGACAGGGAGGCCCCACAGATACGCAGTATTTT. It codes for CASSIGQGGPTDTQYF.

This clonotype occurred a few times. The CDR3 spells CASRGQNYGYTF. For the CDR3, the DNA is TGTGCCAGCAGGGGACAGAACTATGGCTACACCTTC. The chain combines TRBV7-9 with TRBJ1-2; 7 bases fit TRBD1. The trim removed 6 bases at V and 2 bases at J, leaving 0 bases unmatched. The CDR3 contains 12 residues. In germline, CDR1 is SEHNR, CDR2 FQNEAQ (reference sequence).

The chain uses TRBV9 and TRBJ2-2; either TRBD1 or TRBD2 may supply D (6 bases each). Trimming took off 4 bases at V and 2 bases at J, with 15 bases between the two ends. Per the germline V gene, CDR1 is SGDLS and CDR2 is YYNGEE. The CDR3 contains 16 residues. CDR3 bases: TGTGCCAGCAGCTCGGCTACAGGGACTAACACCGGGGAGCTGTTTTTT. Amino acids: CASSSATGTNTGELFF.

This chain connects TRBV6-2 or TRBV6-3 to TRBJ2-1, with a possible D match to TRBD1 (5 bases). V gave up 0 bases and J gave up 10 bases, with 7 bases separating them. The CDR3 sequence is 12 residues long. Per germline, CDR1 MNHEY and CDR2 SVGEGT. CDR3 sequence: CASSYSGQEQFF. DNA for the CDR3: TGTGCCAGCAGTTACTCGGGGCAAGAGCAGTTCTTC.

CDR3 nucleotide sequence: TGTGCCAGCAGGAAGACAGGGTTGGGCTCCTACGAGCAGTACTTC. It is translated as CASRKTGLGSYEQYF. The J gene is TRBJ2-7, the V gene TRBV28; 7 bases agree with TRBD1. Germline CDR1 reads MDHEN; CDR2 reads SYDVKM. The CDR3 is made up of 15 amino acids. V was pared by 6 bases and J by 0 bases, with 8 bases of the junction left unmatched.

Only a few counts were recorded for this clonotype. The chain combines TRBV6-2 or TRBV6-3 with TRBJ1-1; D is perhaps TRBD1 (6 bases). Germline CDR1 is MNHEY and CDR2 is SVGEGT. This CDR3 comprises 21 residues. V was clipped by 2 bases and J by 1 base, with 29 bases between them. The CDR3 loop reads CASSYESGRGWIRRANTEAFF. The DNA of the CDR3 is TGTGCCAGCAGTTACGAATCGGGCAGGGGATGGATTCGGCGGGCGAACACTGAAGCTTTCTTT.

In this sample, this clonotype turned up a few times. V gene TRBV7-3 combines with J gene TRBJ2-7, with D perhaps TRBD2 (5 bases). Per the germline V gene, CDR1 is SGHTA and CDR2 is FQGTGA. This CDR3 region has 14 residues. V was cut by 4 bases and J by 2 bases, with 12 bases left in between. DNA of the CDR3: TGTGCCAGCAGCTCAACGCCGGGAACCTACGAGCAGTACTTC. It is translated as CASSSTPGTYEQYF.

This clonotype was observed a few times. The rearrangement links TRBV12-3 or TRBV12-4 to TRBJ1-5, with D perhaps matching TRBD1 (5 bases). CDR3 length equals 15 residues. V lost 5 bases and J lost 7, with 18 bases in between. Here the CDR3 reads CASSPRTGPGQPQHF. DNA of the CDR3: TGTGCCAGCAGTCCAAGGACGGGACCGGGACAGCCCCAGCATTTT.

The CDR3 region is CASSYGALSTEAFF. In DNA form, the CDR3 reads TGTGCCAGCAGTTACGGGGCTTTAAGCACTGAAGCTTTCTTT. The rearrangement joins TRBV6-6 to TRBJ1-1, with a weak D call TRBD1 (5 bases). Deletions cut 2 bases from V and 4 bases from J, with 11 bases between. The germline CDR1 and CDR2 sequences are MNHNY and SVGAGI (reference sequence). The CDR3 loop spans 14 amino acids.

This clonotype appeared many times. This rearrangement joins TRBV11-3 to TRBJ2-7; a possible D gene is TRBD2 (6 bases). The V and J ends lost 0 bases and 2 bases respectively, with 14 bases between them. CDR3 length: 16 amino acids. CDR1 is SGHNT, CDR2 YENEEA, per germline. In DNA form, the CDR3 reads TGTGCCAGCAGCTTAGATAGCGGTCGAGACCCCTACGAGCAGTACTTC. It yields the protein CASSLDSGRDPYEQYF.

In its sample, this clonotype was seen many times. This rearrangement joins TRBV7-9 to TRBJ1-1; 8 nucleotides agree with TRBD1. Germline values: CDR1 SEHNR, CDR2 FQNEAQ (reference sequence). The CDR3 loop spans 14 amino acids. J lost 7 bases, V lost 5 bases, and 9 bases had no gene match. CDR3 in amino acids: CASSTRTGRFEAFF. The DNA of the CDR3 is TGTGCCAGCAGCACCAGGACAGGGAGATTTGAAGCTTTCTTT.

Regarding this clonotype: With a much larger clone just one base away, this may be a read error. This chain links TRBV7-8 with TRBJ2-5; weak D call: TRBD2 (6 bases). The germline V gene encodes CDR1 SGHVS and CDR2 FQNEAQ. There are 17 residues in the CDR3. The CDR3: CASGLRRTTAYQETQYF. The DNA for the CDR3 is TGTGCCAGCGGCTTACGGAGGACTACAGCGTACCAAGAGACCCAGTACTTC.

The CDR3 loop reads CASSLDSQTYEQYF. The CDR3 DNA reads as TGTGCCAGTAGCCTGGACAGTCAAACCTACGAGCAGTACTTC. This rearrangement joins TRBV19 to TRBJ2-7; D might be TRBD1 (6 bases). Per the germline V gene, CDR1 is LNHDA and CDR2 is SQIVND (reference sequence). Trimming left V 6 bases short and J 2 bases short, with 14 bases between. CDR3 length equals 14 residues.

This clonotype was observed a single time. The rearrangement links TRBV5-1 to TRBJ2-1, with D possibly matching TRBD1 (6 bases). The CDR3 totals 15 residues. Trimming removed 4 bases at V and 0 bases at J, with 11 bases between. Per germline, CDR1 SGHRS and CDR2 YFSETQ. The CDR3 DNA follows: TGCGCCAGCAGCGGGGCAGGGGTCTCCTACAATGAGCAGTTCTTC. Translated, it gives CASSGAGVSYNEQFF.

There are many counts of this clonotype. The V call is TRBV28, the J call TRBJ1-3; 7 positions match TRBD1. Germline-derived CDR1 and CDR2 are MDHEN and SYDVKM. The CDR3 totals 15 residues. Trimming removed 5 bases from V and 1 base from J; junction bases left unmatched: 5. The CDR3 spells CASSEGARSGNTIYF. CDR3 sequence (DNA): TGTGCCAGCAGTGAGGGGGCCCGTTCTGGAAACACCATATATTTT.

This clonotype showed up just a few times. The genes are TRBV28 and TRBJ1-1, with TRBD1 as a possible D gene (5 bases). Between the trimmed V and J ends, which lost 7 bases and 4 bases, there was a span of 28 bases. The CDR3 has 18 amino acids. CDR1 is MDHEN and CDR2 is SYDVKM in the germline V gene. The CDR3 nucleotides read TGTGCCAGCACCCTCTATGGCGGGGGGGGAGGGGTCACCACTGAAGCTTTCTTT. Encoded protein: CASTLYGGGGGVTTEAFF.

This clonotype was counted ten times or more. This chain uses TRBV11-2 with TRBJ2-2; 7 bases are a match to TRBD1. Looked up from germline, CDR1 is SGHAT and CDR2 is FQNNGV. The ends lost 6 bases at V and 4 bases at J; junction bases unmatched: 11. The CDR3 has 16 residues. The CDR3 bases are TGTGCCAGCAGTTACAACAGGGGATCGAGCACCGGGGAGCTGTTTTTT. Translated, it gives CASSYNRGSSTGELFF. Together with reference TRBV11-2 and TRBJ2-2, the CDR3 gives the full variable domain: EAGVAQSPRYKIIEKRQSVAFWCNPISGHATLYWYQQILGQGPKLLIQFQNNGVVDDSQLPKDRFSAERLKGVDSTLKIQPAKLEDSAVYLCASSYNRGSSTGELFFGEGSRLTVL.